Given below is one T cell receptor (beta chain) in context. The assay was immunoSEQ multiplex PCR, and TCRdb's table has in-frame clones only and misses some. The sample has roughly 250,000 clones, under 90% seen once; the top ten hold around 2.9%. This entry belongs to a study of blood T cell repertoires in COVID-19. Across the study: Sources were T cells, B-cell-depleted T cells, or PBMCs; the material itself was cDNA or gDNA.

The CDR3 totals 15 residues. Per germline, CDR1 SGHRS and CDR2 YFSETQ. V was cut by 0 bases and J by 3 bases, with 10 bases left in between. The TCR comes from a woman between 55 and 75 years old with active or convalescent COVID-19. The specimen sequenced was peripheral blood. This chain connects TRBV5-1 to TRBJ1-3; maybe TRBD1 (6 bases). The DNA for the CDR3 is TGCGCCAGCAGCTTGGACAGGGATAATGGAAACACCATATATTTT. Its protein product is CASSLDRDNGNTIYF.